The 10 T cell receptor beta chains listed next were all sequenced from one sample in a study of T cells in narcolepsy. Assay: immunoSEQ multiplex PCR; the TCRdb copy retains only in-frame clones and omits some. The table lists 20,000 to 25,000 clones, 75% to 85% of them singletons. Specimen: memory (CD45RA-) CD4+ T cells from blood. The receptors derive from a human donor in good health.

The CDR3 reads CASSFISAREEAFF. Written as DNA, the CDR3 is TGTGCCAGTAGTTTCATTTCGGCAAGGGAGGAAGCTTTCTTT. V gene TRBV19 combines with J gene TRBJ1-1, with unresolved D. CDR3 length: 14 residues. Per germline, CDR1 LNHDA and CDR2 SQIVND (reference sequence). With 5 bases removed from V and 8 bases from J, the gap between germline ends came to 18 bases.

Here the CDR3 reads CASSFGDGGYGYTF. In nucleotides, the CDR3 is TGTGCCAGCAGTTTTGGGGACGGGGGTTATGGCTACACCTTC. V is TRBV28 and J is TRBJ1-2, with D possibly being TRBD1 (5 bases). Germline CDR1 MDHEN, CDR2 SYDVKM. The CDR3 is 14 residues long. V gave up 3 bases and J gave up 5 bases, with 13 bases separating them.

This chain links TRBV27 with TRBJ2-5, with 15 bases that match TRBD2. This CDR3 is 17 amino acids long. V trimming: 6 bases; J trimming: 3 bases; junction bases outside the gene matches: 8. Germline V CDR1 and CDR2: MNHEY, SMNVEV (reference sequence). This CDR3 is CASSPRTSGRGEETQYF. The CDR3 DNA is TGTGCCAGCAGCCCGCGGACTAGCGGGAGGGGGGAAGAGACCCAGTACTTC.

As regards this clone: The sample contains more than one DNA sequence encoding this CDR3. The V and J genes are TRBV29-1 and TRBJ1-1; a weak D match, TRBD1 (6 bases). The CDR3 loop spans 13 amino acids. V shed 4 bases and J shed 1 base, with 10 bases lying between them. Germline values: CDR1 SQVTM, CDR2 ANQGSEA. The CDR3 loop reads CSVALGANTEAFF. The DNA for the CDR3 is TGCAGCGTTGCTCTGGGGGCGAACACTGAAGCTTTCTTT.

The rearrangement uses TRBV18 and TRBJ2-1; D is possibly TRBD1 or TRBD2 (6 bases each). The CDR3 extends over 17 amino acids. V dropped 2 bases and J dropped 9 bases, with 23 bases sitting between them. The germline gives CDR1 KGHSH, CDR2 LQKENI. The CDR3 nucleotides read TGTGCCAGCTCACCAGTAGGGGGGCTTGCTTTGTTCGGTGAGCAGTTCTTC. Protein sequence: CASSPVGGLALFGEQFF.

The CDR3 loop reads CASGQGAGTTGRNIQYF. The CDR3 coding sequence is TGTGCCAGCGGCCAAGGGGCGGGGACCACGGGTAGAAACATTCAGTACTTC. This chain joins TRBV2 and TRBJ2-4; D possibly corresponds to TRBD2 (6 bases). V was clipped by 8 bases and J by 6 bases, with 26 bases between them. CDR1 and CDR2 from the germline V gene are SNHLY and FYNNEI. The CDR3 contains 17 residues.

This chain uses TRBV18 with TRBJ2-1; 9 bases map to TRBD1. This CDR3 contains 14 residues. V was clipped by 4 bases and J by 5 bases; unmatched bases: 3. CDR1 and CDR2 (germline): KGHSH, LQKENI. This chain's CDR3 is CASSRGDRDNEQFF. The CDR3 DNA sequence: TGTGCCAGCTCACGAGGGGACAGGGACAATGAGCAGTTCTTC. The full variable domain, rest sourced from reference TRBV18 and TRBJ2-1, is NAGVMQNPRHLVRRRGQEARLRCSPMKGHSHVYWYRQLPEEGLKFMVYLQKENIIDESGMPKERFSAEFPKEGPSILRIQQVVRGDSAAYFCASSRGDRDNEQFFGPGTRLTVL.

Here the CDR3 reads CASRSRLAGLYNEQFF. As DNA, the CDR3 is TGTGCCAGCAGATCACGACTAGCGGGGTTGTACAATGAGCAGTTCTTC. The chain joins TRBV6-6 to TRBJ2-1, with 11 bases aligning to TRBD2. Germline V gives CDR1 MNHNY, CDR2 SVGAGI (reference sequence). The CDR3 is 16 amino acids. After removal of 6 bases from V and 4 bases from J, the junction contained 8 bases not matched to a gene.

This chain connects TRBV7-2 to TRBJ1-5; 10 bases are a match to TRBD1. The CDR3 has 14 amino acids. Germline V CDR1 and CDR2: SGHTA, FQGNSA. After removal of 5 bases from V and 6 bases from J, the junction contained 4 bases not matched to a gene. The CDR3 nucleotides are TGTGCCAGCAGCGAAGGGACAGGGGTTCAGCCCCAGCATTTT. Translating gives CASSEGTGVQPQHF. The entire variable domain, with the rest obtained from reference TRBV7-2 and TRBJ1-5, is as follows: GAGVSQSPSNKVTEKGKDVELRCDPISGHTALYWYRQSLGQGLEFLIYFQGNSAPDKSGLPSDRFSAERTGGSVSTLTIQRTQQEDSAVYLCASSEGTGVQPQHFGDGTRLSIL.

This clone was found once. The junction differs from germline at one of its ends, possibly a read error. The chain combines TRBV6-1 with TRBJ2-6; D remains ambiguous. CDR1 and CDR2 (germline): MNHNS, SASEGT. The CDR3 totals 15 residues. The CDR3: CASGETLSGANVLTF. The CDR3, as DNA: TGTGCCAGCGGTGAAACCCTCTCTGGGGCCAACGTCCTGACTTTC.